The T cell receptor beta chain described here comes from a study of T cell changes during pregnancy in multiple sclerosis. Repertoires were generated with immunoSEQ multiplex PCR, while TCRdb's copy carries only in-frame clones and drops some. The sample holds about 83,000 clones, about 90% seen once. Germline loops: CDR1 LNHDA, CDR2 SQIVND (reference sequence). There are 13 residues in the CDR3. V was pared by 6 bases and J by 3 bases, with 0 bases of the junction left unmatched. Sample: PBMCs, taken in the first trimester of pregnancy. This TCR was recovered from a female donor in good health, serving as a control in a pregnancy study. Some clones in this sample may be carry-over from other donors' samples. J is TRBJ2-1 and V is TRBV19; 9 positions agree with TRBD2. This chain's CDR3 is CASRTSGYNEQFF. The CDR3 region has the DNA TGTGCCAGTAGGACTAGCGGCTACAATGAGCAGTTCTTC.